The 5 T cell receptor beta chains given below trace back to one sample, sequenced in a study of blood T cell repertoires in COVID-19. Here immunoSEQ multiplex PCR was the method, and the copy in TCRdb shows in-frame clones only, minus some. The sample contains a few hundred thousand clones, around 89% of which appear only once. The sequenced material came from peripheral blood. The source of these receptors is a woman in her 30s with COVID-19, enrolled during active disease.

V and J are TRBV28 and TRBJ1-2, with a weak D call TRBD1 (5 bases). V was cut by 3 bases and J by 3 bases, with 11 bases left in between. The CDR3 sequence is 14 residues long. The germline V gene encodes CDR1 MDHEN and CDR2 SYDVKM. CDR3 amino acids: CASSLDRGYYGYTF. CDR3 in DNA: TGTGCCAGCAGTTTGGACCGGGGGTACTATGGCTACACCTTC.

The CDR3 loop is CAPPHRRVDKNIQYF. CDR3 coding DNA: TGTGCCCCCCCTCATCGACGGGTGGACAAAAACATTCAGTACTTC. The gene calls are TRBV7-5 and TRBJ2-4; the DNA was not compared with TRBD2, the D call given in the table. TRBV7-5 is an annotated pseudogene. This CDR3 contains 15 residues.

The genes are TRBV28 and TRBJ1-5, with TRBD1 as a possible D gene (5 bases). Per germline, CDR1 MDHEN and CDR2 SYDVKM. V was shortened by 6 bases and J by 3 bases, with 12 bases between the two germline ends. The CDR3 has 14 amino acids. The CDR3 DNA reads TGTGCCAGCAGCCCCTCGGGGGTCAATCAGCCCCAGCATTTT. Residues: CASSPSGVNQPQHF.

The rearrangement joins TRBV6-5 to TRBJ1-1, with D perhaps matching TRBD1 (5 bases). The CDR3 loop spans 13 amino acids. The germline V and J ends were trimmed by 6 bases and 11 bases, with 19 bases remaining between them. Germline CDR1 reads MNHEY; CDR2 reads SVGAGI. The CDR3 loop reads CASSLGGTLPAFF. CDR3 sequence (DNA): TGTGCCAGCAGCCTGGGGGGGACCCTCCCTGCTTTCTTT.

The chain carries TRBV9 and TRBJ1-3, with D perhaps matching TRBD1 (6 bases). CDR3 size: 16 residues. The V end lost 4 bases, the J end lost 0 bases, and 14 bases lay between the germline ends. Germline lookup yields CDR1 SGDLS and CDR2 YYNGEE. The CDR3 DNA reads TGTGCCAGCAGCATTGGGACATTTGGCTCTGGAAACACCATATATTTT. Translating it yields CASSIGTFGSGNTIYF.